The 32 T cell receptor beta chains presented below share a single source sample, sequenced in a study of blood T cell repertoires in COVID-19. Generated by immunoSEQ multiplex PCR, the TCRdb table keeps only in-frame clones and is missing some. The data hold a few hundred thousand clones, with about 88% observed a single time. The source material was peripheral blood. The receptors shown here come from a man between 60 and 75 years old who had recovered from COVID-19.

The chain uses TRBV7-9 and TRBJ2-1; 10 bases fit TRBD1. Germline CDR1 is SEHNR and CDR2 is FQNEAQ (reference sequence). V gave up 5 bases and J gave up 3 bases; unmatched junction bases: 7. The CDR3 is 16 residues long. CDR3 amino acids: CASSLRQGANYNEQFF. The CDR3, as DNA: TGTGCCAGCAGCCTACGACAGGGGGCGAACTACAATGAGCAGTTCTTC. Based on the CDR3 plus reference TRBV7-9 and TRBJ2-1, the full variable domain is DTGVSQNPRHKITKRGQNVTFRCDPISEHNRLYWYRQTLGQGPEFLTYFQNEAQLEKSRLLSDRFSAERPKGSFSTLEIQRTEQGDSAMYLCASSLRQGANYNEQFFGPGTRLTVL.

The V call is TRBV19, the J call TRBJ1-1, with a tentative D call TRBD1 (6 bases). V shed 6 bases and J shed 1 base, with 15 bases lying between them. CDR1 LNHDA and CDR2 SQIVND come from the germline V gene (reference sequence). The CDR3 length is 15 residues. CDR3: CASSKARTANTEAFF. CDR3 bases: TGTGCCAGTAGCAAAGCTAGGACAGCGAACACTGAAGCTTTCTTT.

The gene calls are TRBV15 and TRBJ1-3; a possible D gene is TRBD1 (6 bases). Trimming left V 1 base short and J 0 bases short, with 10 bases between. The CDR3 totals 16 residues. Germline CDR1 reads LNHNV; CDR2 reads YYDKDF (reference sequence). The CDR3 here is CATSRGSDSSGNTIYF. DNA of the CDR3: TGTGCCACCAGCAGAGGATCGGACAGCTCTGGAAACACCATATATTTT.

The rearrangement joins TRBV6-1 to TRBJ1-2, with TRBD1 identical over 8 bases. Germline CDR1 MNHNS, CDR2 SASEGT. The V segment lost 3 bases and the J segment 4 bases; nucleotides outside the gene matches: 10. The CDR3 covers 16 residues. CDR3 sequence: CASSDTFDRGGYGYTF. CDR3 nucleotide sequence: TGTGCCAGCAGTGATACATTTGACAGGGGCGGCTATGGCTACACCTTC.

CDR3 amino acids: CASSPLNPGQVNTEAFF. DNA of the CDR3: TGTGCCAGCTCACCACTTAACCCGGGACAGGTGAACACTGAAGCTTTCTTT. The rearrangement uses TRBV18 and TRBJ1-1; 8 bases are shared with TRBD1. V dropped 1 base and J dropped 0; count of bases not matched to a gene: 7. Germline V CDR1 and CDR2: KGHSH, LQKENI. This CDR3 is built from 17 residues.

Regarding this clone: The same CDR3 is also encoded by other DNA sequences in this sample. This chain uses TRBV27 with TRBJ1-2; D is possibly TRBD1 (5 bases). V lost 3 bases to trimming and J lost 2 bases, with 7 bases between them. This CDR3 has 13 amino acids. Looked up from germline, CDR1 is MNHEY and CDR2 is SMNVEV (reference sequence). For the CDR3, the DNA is TGTGCCAGCAGTTTGCAGGGCAACTATGGCTACACCTTC. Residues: CASSLQGNYGYTF.

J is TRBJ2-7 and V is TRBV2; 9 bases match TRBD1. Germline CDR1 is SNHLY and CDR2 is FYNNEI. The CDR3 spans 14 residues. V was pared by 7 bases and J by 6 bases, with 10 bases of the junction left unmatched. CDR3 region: CASKRGQGLGEQYF. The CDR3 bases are TGTGCCAGCAAGAGGGGACAGGGCTTGGGCGAGCAGTACTTC.

The CDR3 DNA is TGTGCCAGCAGCCAAGGAGGGGGTGAGCGATTGAGGACTGAAGCTTTCTTT. It codes for CASSQGGGERLRTEAFF. The rearrangement uses TRBV4-2 and TRBJ1-1, with a possible D match to TRBD1 (6 bases). The germline V and J ends were trimmed by 1 base and 5 bases, with 20 bases remaining between them. CDR3 length: 17 amino acids. Germline CDR1 reads LGHNA; CDR2 reads YNFKEQ.

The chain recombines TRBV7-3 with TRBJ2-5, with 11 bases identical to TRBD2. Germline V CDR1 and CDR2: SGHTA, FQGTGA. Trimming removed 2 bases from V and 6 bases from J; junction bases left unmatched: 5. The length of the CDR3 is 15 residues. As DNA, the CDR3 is TGTGCCAGCAGCTTATTAGCGGGGGGGCAAAAGACCCAGTACTTC. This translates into CASSLLAGGQKTQYF. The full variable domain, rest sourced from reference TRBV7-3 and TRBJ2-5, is GAGVSQTPSNKVTEKGKYVELRCDPISGHTALYWYRQSLGQGPEFLIYFQGTGAADDSGLPNDRFFAVRPEGSVSTLKIQRTERGDSAVYLCASSLLAGGQKTQYFGPGTRLLVL.

CDR3 bases: TGCGCCAGTGACAGTTACTCTGGGGCCAACGTCCTGACTTTC. This gives the protein CASDSYSGANVLTF. The rearrangement joins TRBV5-1 to TRBJ2-6; TRBD1 might be the D (5 bases). V lost 8 bases and J lost 0, with 9 bases in between. This CDR3 region has 14 residues. Germline CDR1 and CDR2: SGHRS and YFSETQ.

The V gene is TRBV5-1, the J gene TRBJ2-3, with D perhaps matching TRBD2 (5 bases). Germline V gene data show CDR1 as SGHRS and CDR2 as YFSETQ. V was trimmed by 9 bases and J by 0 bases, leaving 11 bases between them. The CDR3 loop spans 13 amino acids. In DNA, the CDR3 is TGCGCCACCAAATCGGGGAGCACAGATACGCAGTATTTT. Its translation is CATKSGSTDTQYF.

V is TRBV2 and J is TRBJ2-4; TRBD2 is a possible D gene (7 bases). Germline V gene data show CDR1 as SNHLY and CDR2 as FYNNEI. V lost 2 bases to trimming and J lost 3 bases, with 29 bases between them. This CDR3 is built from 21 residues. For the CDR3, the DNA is TGTGCCAGCAGTGAAATCCCCGGTGGGGGGGCGCGCGGATTCGTCAAAAACATTCAGTACTTC. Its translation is CASSEIPGGGARGFVKNIQYF.

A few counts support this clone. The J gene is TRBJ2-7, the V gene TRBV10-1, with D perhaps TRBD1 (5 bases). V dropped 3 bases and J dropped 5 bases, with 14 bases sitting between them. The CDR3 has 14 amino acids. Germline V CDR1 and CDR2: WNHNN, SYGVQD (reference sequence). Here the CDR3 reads CASSEGSRVNEQYF. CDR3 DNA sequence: TGCGCCAGCAGTGAAGGCAGCAGGGTAAACGAGCAGTACTTC.

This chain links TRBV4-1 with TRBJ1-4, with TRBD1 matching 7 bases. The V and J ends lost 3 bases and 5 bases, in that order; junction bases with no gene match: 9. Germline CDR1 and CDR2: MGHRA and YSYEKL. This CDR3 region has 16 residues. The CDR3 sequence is CASSQDPGQTNEKLFF. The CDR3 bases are TGCGCCAGCAGCCAGGACCCGGGACAGACGAATGAAAAACTGTTTTTT.

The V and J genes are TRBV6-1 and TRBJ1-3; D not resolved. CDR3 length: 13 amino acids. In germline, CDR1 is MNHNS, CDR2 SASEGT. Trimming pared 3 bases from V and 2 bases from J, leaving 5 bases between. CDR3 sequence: CASSDGAGNTIYF. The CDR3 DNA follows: TGTGCCAGCAGTGACGGGGCTGGAAACACCATATATTTT.

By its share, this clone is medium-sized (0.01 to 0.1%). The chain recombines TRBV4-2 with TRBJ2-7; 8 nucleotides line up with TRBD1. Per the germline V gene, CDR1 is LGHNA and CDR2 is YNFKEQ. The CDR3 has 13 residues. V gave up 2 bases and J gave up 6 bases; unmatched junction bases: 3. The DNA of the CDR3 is TGTGCCAGCAGCCAAAGGACAGGGCGCGAGCAGTACTTC. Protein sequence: CASSQRTGREQYF.

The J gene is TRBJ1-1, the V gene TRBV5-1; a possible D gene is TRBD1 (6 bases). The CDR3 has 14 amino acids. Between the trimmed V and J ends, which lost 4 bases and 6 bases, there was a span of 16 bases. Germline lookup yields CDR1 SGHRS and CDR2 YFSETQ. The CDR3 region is CASSPGAGAAEAFF. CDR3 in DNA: TGCGCCAGCAGCCCTGGTGCGGGGGCCGCTGAAGCTTTCTTT.

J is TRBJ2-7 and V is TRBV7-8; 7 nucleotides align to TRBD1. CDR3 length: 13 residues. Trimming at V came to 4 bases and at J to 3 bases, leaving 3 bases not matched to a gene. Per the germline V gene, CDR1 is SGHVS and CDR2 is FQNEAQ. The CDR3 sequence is CASSWTGNYEQYF. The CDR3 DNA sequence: TGTGCCAGCAGCTGGACAGGTAACTACGAGCAGTACTTC.

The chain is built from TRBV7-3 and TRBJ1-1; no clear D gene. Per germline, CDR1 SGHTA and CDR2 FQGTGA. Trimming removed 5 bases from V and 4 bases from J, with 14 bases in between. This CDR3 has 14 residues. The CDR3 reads CASSPTKYFTEAFF. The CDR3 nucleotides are TGTGCCAGCAGCCCTACCAAGTACTTCACTGAAGCTTTCTTT.

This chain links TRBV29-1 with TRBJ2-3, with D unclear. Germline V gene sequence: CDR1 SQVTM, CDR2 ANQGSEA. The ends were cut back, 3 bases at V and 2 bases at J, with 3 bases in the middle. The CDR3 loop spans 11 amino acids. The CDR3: CSVDITDTQYF. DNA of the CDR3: TGCAGCGTTGACATCACAGATACGCAGTATTTT.

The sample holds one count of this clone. CDR3 protein: CASSQDFQGDTEAFF. Written as DNA, the CDR3 is TGCGCCAGCAGCCAAGATTTCCAGGGGGATACTGAAGCTTTCTTT. V is TRBV4-1 and J is TRBJ1-1; 7 positions match TRBD1. V shed 0 bases, J shed 5 bases, and the junction held 6 bases outside the gene matches. Germline values: CDR1 MGHRA, CDR2 YSYEKL. The CDR3 totals 15 residues.

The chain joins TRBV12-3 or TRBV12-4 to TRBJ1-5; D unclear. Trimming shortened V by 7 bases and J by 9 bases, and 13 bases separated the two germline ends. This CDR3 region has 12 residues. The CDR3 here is CASTPSFWPQHF. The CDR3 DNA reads TGTGCCAGCACACCCAGTTTTTGGCCCCAGCATTTT.

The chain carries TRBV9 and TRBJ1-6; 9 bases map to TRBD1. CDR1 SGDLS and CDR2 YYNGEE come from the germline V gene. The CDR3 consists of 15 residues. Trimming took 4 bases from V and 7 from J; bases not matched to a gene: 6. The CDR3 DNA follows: TGTGCCAGCAGCCCACCTGGGACAGGGAATTCACCCCTCCACTTT. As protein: CASSPPGTGNSPLHF.

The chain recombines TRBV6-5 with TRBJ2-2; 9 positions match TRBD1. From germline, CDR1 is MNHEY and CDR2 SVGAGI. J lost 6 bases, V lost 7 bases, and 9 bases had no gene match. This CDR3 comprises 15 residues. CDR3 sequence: CASTLQGAYPGELFF. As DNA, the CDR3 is TGTGCCAGCACCCTACAGGGGGCCTATCCCGGGGAGCTGTTTTTT.

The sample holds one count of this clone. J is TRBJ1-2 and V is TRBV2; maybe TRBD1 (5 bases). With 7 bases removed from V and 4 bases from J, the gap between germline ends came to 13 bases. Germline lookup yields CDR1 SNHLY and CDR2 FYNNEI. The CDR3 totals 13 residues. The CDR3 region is CASTDSAIYGYTF. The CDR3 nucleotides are TGTGCCAGCACCGACAGCGCCATCTATGGCTACACCTTC.

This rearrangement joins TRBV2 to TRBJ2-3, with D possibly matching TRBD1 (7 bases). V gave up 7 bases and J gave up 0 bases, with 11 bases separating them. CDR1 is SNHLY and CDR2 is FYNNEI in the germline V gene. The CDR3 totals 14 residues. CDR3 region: CASKGAGSTDTQYF. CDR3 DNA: TGTGCCAGCAAGGGGGCGGGGAGCACAGATACGCAGTATTTT.

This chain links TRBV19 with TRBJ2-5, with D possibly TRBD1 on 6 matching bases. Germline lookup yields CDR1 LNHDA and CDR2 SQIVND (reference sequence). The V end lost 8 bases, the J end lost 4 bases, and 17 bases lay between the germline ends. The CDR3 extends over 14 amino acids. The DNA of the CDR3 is TGTGCCAGTGACCCAACAGGGATCGGAGAGACCCAGTACTTC. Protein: CASDPTGIGETQYF.

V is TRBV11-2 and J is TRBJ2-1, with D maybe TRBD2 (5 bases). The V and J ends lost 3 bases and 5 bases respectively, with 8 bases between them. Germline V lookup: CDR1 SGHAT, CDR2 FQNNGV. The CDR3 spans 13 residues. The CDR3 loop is CASSFRGNNEQFF. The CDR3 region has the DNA TGTGCCAGCAGCTTTCGGGGTAACAATGAGCAGTTCTTC.

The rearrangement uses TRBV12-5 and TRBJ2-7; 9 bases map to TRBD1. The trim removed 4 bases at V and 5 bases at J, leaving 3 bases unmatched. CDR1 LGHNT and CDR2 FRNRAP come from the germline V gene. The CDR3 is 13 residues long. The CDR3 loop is CASGSDRGHEQYF. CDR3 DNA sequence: TGTGCTAGTGGTTCGGACAGGGGCCACGAGCAGTACTTC.

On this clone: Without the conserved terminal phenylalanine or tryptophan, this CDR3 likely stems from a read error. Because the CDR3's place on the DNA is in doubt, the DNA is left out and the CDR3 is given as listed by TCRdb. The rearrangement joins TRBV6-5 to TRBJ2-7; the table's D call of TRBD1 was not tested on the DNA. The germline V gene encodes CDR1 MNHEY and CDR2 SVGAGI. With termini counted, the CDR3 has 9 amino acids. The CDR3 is CASSYLVGS.

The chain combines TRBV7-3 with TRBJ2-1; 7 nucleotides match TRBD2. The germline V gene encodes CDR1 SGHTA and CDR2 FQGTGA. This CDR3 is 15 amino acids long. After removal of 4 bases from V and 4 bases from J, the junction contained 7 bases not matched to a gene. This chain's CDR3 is CASSSRGGGYNEQFF. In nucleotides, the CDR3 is TGTGCCAGCAGCTCTCGGGGCGGGGGATACAATGAGCAGTTCTTC.

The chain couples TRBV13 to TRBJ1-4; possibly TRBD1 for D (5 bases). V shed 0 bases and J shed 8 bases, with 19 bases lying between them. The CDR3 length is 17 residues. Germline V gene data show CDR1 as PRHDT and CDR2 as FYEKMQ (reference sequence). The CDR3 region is CASSLGGDSLGWEKLFF. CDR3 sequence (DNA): TGTGCCAGCAGCTTAGGAGGCGACAGCTTGGGTTGGGAAAAACTGTTTTTT.